The 20 T cell receptor beta chains below were found in one sample sequenced in a study of technical replicates of blood from a handful of donors. Sequencing used immunoSEQ multiplex PCR; TCRdb keeps in-frame clones, though not all of them. The table lists under 85,000 clones, more than 85% of them singletons. The sequencing sample was made of T cells isolated from PBMCs. These receptors all come from a human donor in good health. Some clones in this sample may be carry-over from other donors' samples.

The chain is built from TRBV20-1 and TRBJ2-1, with D tentatively TRBD2 (5 bases). The CDR3 runs to 9 residues. Germline CDR1 and CDR2: DFQATT and SNEGSKA (reference sequence). Trimming took 7 bases from V and 13 from J, leaving 11 bases between them. The CDR3 loop reads CSGTDFQFF. Written as DNA, the CDR3 is TGCAGTGGTACGGACTTTCAGTTCTTC.

This sequence joins TRBV12-5 and TRBJ2-3; possibly TRBD2 for D (5 bases). This CDR3 is 13 amino acids long. Deletions cut 6 bases from V and 6 bases from J, with 13 bases between. CDR1 is LGHNT and CDR2 is FRNRAP in the germline V gene. The CDR3 nucleotides read TGTGCTAGTGGACTGACGAGGGCTGATACGCAGTATTTT. Translated: CASGLTRADTQYF.

The rearrangement joins TRBV10-1 to TRBJ1-1; 8 bases are shared with TRBD1. Germline-derived CDR1 and CDR2 are WNHNN and SYGVQD (reference sequence). V lost 3 bases, J lost 11 bases, and 11 bases stayed unmatched. This CDR3 region has 14 residues. The CDR3 coding sequence is TGCGCCAGCAGTGAACAACCCCCGGGACAGGCGGCTTTCTTT. Translated: CASSEQPPGQAAFF.

V is TRBV5-8 and J is TRBJ1-3, with 11 bases lining up with TRBD1. CDR3 length equals 15 residues. Germline CDR1 reads SGHTS; CDR2 reads YDEGEE. Trimming removed 3 bases from V and 3 bases from J; junction bases left unmatched: 2. The CDR3 region is CASSYGTGGGNTIYF. In DNA form, the CDR3 reads TGTGCCAGCAGCTATGGGACAGGGGGTGGAAACACCATATATTTT.

V and J are TRBV21-1 and TRBJ2-2; TRBD2, the table's D call, lacks a check against the DNA. TRBV21-1 is noted as a pseudogene. This CDR3 is 15 amino acids long. CDR3 nucleotides: TGTGCCAGCAGCATTCCGTGGGTTAGCCACCGGGAGCTGTTTTTT. This sequence encodes CASSIPWVSHRELFF.

The chain recombines TRBV2 with TRBJ1-4; TRBD1 agrees at 7 bases. The germline V gene encodes CDR1 SNHLY and CDR2 FYNNEI. V was pared by 10 bases and J by 8 bases, with 13 bases of the junction left unmatched. The CDR3 contains 14 residues. The CDR3 is CATQGDRGIEKLFF. The CDR3, as DNA: TGTGCCACCCAAGGGGACAGAGGGATCGAAAAACTGTTTTTT. Looking up the rest from reference TRBV2 and TRBJ1-4 gives the full variable domain: EPEVTQTPSHQVTQMGQEVILRCVPISNHLYFYWYRQILGQKVEFLVSFYNNEISEKSEIFDDQFSVERPDGSNFTLKIRSTKLEDSAMYFCATQGDRGIEKLFFGSGTQLSVL.

The chain employs TRBV7-3 and TRBJ2-3; D uncertain. Germline V gives CDR1 SGHTA, CDR2 FQGTGA. Trimming removed 3 bases at V and 6 bases at J, with 7 bases between. The CDR3 consists of 12 residues. As DNA, the CDR3 is TGTGCCAGCAGCTTGAACGCGGATACGCAGTATTTT. Translation: CASSLNADTQYF. The full variable domain, with the rest looked up from reference TRBV7-3 and TRBJ2-3, is GAGVSQTPSNKVTEKGKYVELRCDPISGHTALYWYRQSLGQGPEFLIYFQGTGAADDSGLPNDRFFAVRPEGSVSTLKIQRTERGDSAVYLCASSLNADTQYFGPGTRLTVL.

The chain uses TRBV13 and TRBJ1-4; no reliable D call. Trimming cost V 3 bases and J 4 bases, with 15 bases left between them. The CDR3 has 16 residues. Germline V gene sequence: CDR1 PRHDT, CDR2 FYEKMQ (reference sequence). The CDR3 loop reads CASSFRASEGNEKLFF. CDR3 bases: TGTGCCAGCAGCTTTCGGGCCTCCGAGGGTAATGAAAAACTGTTTTTT.

The chain couples TRBV27 to TRBJ2-2; D is possibly TRBD2 (5 bases). Per germline, CDR1 MNHEY and CDR2 SMNVEV (reference sequence). V was trimmed by 4 bases and J by 3 bases, leaving 6 bases between them. The CDR3 loop spans 13 amino acids. CDR3 in DNA: TGTGCCAGCAGTTGGCGGGACACCGGGGAGCTGTTTTTT. Amino acid sequence: CASSWRDTGELFF.

The chain has TRBV7-2 and TRBJ1-5; 7 bases map to TRBD1. The V gene's germline CDR1 is SGHTA and CDR2 FQGNSA. The CDR3 covers 15 residues. Unmatched junction bases numbered 10, after V lost 5 bases and J lost 6 bases. The CDR3, as DNA: TGTGCCAGCAGCACAACTTCGCAGGGGGTTCAGCCCCAGCATTTT. It yields the protein CASSTTSQGVQPQHF.

The rearrangement uses TRBV10-3 and TRBJ1-4; D is uncertain. This CDR3 is 13 amino acids long. Germline V gives CDR1 ENHRY, CDR2 SYGVKD. V was pared by 6 bases and J by 7 bases, with 12 bases between. CDR3 DNA sequence: TGTGCCATCAGCCCCAGGTTTGGTGAAAAACTGTTTTTT. Protein sequence: CAISPRFGEKLFF.

This chain joins TRBV11-2 and TRBJ2-3, with 13 bases fitting TRBD2. This CDR3 comprises 18 residues. Germline CDR1 SGHAT, CDR2 FQNNGV. Trimming cost V 5 bases and J 3 bases; bases outside gene matches: 11. The CDR3 DNA follows: TGTGCCAGCAGCATGTCCGGGACTAGCGGGAAAGGTACAGATACGCAGTATTTT. Translation gives CASSMSGTSGKGTDTQYF.

This chain joins TRBV2 and TRBJ1-1; 7 bases match TRBD1. This CDR3 contains 15 residues. Germline V lookup: CDR1 SNHLY, CDR2 FYNNEI. J lost 3 bases, V lost 8 bases, and 12 bases had no gene match. CDR3 sequence reads: CASPTEQGFHTEAFF. The CDR3 region has the DNA TGTGCCAGCCCTACCGAACAGGGGTTCCACACTGAAGCTTTCTTT.

V gene TRBV19 combines with J gene TRBJ1-2, with D possibly being TRBD1 (6 bases). The CDR3 has 15 amino acids. V was shortened by 3 bases and J by 1 base, with 12 bases between the two germline ends. The V gene's germline CDR1 is LNHDA and CDR2 SQIVND (reference sequence). CDR3 DNA: TGTGCCAGTAGTATTGGGGACACCCTTAACTATGGCTACACCTTC. Its protein is CASSIGDTLNYGYTF.

With regard to this clone: Mismatch with germline at one junction end may stem from a read error. The chain recombines TRBV2 with TRBJ1-2; D is undetermined. The germline CDR1 and CDR2 sequences are SNHLY and FYNNEI. This CDR3 comprises 13 residues. As DNA, the CDR3 is TGTGCCAGCAGTGAAGCACGGGGTAATGGTTACACCTTC. Amino acids: CASSEARGNGYTF.

Worth noting for this clone: A junction end diverges from the germline sequence, so it may reflect a read error. This CDR3 is also generated by other DNA sequences in the sample. The chain is built from TRBV11-2 and TRBJ2-5; D may correspond to TRBD1 or TRBD2 (5 bases each). CDR1 SGHAT and CDR2 FQNNGV come from the germline V gene. This CDR3 is 15 amino acids long. The CDR3 DNA is TGTGCCAGTAGCTTAGGGGCTAGCTACGTGGAGACCCAGTACTTC. Residues: CASSLGASYVETQYF. Combining the CDR3 with reference TRBV11-2 and TRBJ2-5 gives the whole variable domain EAGVAQSPRYKIIEKRQSVAFWCNPISGHATLYWYQQILGQGPKLLIQFQNNGVVDDSQLPKDRFSAERLKGVDSTLKIQPAKLEDSAVYLCASSLGASYVETQYFGPGTRLLVL.

The J gene is TRBJ2-3, the V gene TRBV15; D is possibly TRBD1 (5 bases). The CDR3 has 15 residues. The germline V gene encodes CDR1 LNHNV and CDR2 YYDKDF (reference sequence). Trimming shortened V by 4 bases and J by 3 bases, and 14 bases separated the two germline ends. The CDR3 coding sequence is TGTGCCACCAGCACTTCGAGACAGCTTACAGATACGCAGTATTTT. It is translated as CATSTSRQLTDTQYF.

In nucleotides, the CDR3 is TGTGCCAGCAGTCTGCGGGAGGCGACCGGGGAGCTGTTTTTT. As protein: CASSLREATGELFF. The rearrangement links TRBV27 to TRBJ2-2; 8 nucleotides agree with TRBD2. Germline CDR1 is MNHEY and CDR2 is SMNVEV (reference sequence). The ends lost 5 bases at V and 5 bases at J; junction bases unmatched: 4. The CDR3 is 14 amino acids.

V is TRBV19 and J is TRBJ2-2; D is uncertain. V was clipped by 1 base and J by 2 bases, with 11 bases between them. This CDR3 is 16 amino acids long. Germline-derived CDR1 and CDR2 are LNHDA and SQIVND (reference sequence). The CDR3 bases are TGTGCCAGTAGTATAGGTCCTCTAATAAACACCGGGGAGCTGTTTTTT. Protein sequence: CASSIGPLINTGELFF.

J is TRBJ2-1 and V is TRBV5-4, with 10 nucleotides matching TRBD2. J lost 7 bases, V lost 3 bases, and 4 bases had no gene match. Germline V gene lookup returns CDR1 SGHNT and CDR2 YYREEE (reference sequence). The CDR3 contains 14 residues. The CDR3 region has the DNA TGTGCCAGCAGCTATCCTAGCGGGAGTAATGAGCAGTTCTTC. Its translation: CASSYPSGSNEQFF.